This is a list of T cell receptor beta chains from one sample in a study of cytomegalovirus exposure and HLA in healthy donors. Method: immunoSEQ multiplex PCR; TCRdb's copy keeps in-frame clones and lacks some. The table records some 150,000 clones, about 68% of them present only once. The sequenced sample consisted of PBMCs. These receptors were taken from a man aged 25 to 40 in good health and CMV-seronegative. Both conserved end residues are part of each CDR3. A D gene is named only where the DNA matches it firmly. For some rows the clone size is stated as once, few or many, or as a class when expanded; others skip it.

j_call: TRBJ2-3
v_call: TRBV30
cdr3_length: 15
clone_size: -
d_call: -
cdr3_nt: TGTGCCTGGAGTCGGGGTAGAGGTGGGGCAGATACGCAGTATTTT
cdr3_aa: CAWSRGRGGADTQYF

j_call: TRBJ2-5
v_call: TRBV5-6
cdr3_length: 15
clone_size: -
d_call: -
cdr3_nt: TGTGCCAGCAGCTTGCGGGTATTCAGAGGGGAGACCCAGTACTTC
cdr3_aa: CASSLRVFRGETQYF

j_call: TRBJ1-1
v_call: TRBV5-4
cdr3_length: 14
clone_size: -
d_call: -
cdr3_nt: TGTGCCAGCAGCGAAAGGAGGACAGAGAGTGAAGCTTTCTTT
cdr3_aa: CASSERRTESEAFF

j_call: TRBJ1-2
v_call: TRBV25-1
cdr3_length: 12
clone_size: once
d_call: TRBD1
cdr3_nt: TGTGCCAGCAGTACCGACAGGGATGGCTACACCTTC
cdr3_aa: CASSTDRDGYTF

j_call: TRBJ1-1
v_call: TRBV4-2
cdr3_length: 13
clone_size: -
d_call: -
cdr3_nt: TGTGCCAGCAGCGAAGCGGTGAACACTGAAGCTTTCTTT
cdr3_aa: CASSEAVNTEAFF

j_call: TRBJ2-7
v_call: TRBV7-2
cdr3_length: 13
clone_size: -
d_call: -
cdr3_nt: TGTGCCAGCAGCTCGGGGGGCGCCTACGAGCAGTACTTC
cdr3_aa: CASSSGGAYEQYF

j_call: TRBJ2-3
v_call: TRBV5-1
cdr3_length: 16
clone_size: -
d_call: TRBD1
cdr3_nt: TGCGCCAGCAGCTTGGGCTGGGACAGACTGGCAGATACGCAGTATTTT
cdr3_aa: CASSLGWDRLADTQYF

j_call: TRBJ2-3
v_call: TRBV5-6
cdr3_length: 16
clone_size: -
d_call: TRBD1
cdr3_nt: TGTGCCAGCAGCTTGGGAGCCGGGACAGGGGACGATACGCAGTATTTT
cdr3_aa: CASSLGAGTGDDTQYF

j_call: TRBJ2-2
v_call: TRBV9
cdr3_length: 17
clone_size: few
d_call: TRBD1
cdr3_nt: TGTGCCAGCAGCGTACCGGGGACAGGGGGATATGGCGGGGAGCTGTTTTTT
cdr3_aa: CASSVPGTGGYGGELFF

j_call: TRBJ2-7
v_call: TRBV7-9
cdr3_length: 18
clone_size: -
d_call: TRBD2
cdr3_nt: TGTGCCAGCAGCTTATCATTTTTAGCGGGGGGCGACTCCTACGAGCAGTACTTC
cdr3_aa: CASSLSFLAGGDSYEQYF

j_call: TRBJ2-4
v_call: TRBV4-2
cdr3_length: 15
clone_size: -
d_call: -
cdr3_nt: TGTGCCAGCAGCCAAGATCAGGGGACCAAAAACATTCAGTACTTC
cdr3_aa: CASSQDQGTKNIQYF

j_call: TRBJ1-5
v_call: TRBV19
cdr3_length: 15
clone_size: -
d_call: TRBD1
cdr3_nt: TGTGCCAGTAGTGTAAACAGGGGTAGCAATCAGCCCCAGCATTTT
cdr3_aa: CASSVNRGSNQPQHF

j_call: TRBJ1-2
v_call: TRBV28
cdr3_length: 15
clone_size: many
d_call: TRBD1
cdr3_nt: TGTGCCAGCAGTAGACAGGGGTCCCCGGCCGGTGGCTACACCTTC
cdr3_aa: CASSRQGSPAGGYTF

j_call: TRBJ1-5
v_call: TRBV12-5
cdr3_length: 15
clone_size: -
d_call: -
cdr3_nt: TGTGCTAGTGGGGGACTTTTGACGGAATATCAGCCCCAGCATTTT
cdr3_aa: CASGGLLTEYQPQHF

j_call: TRBJ2-7
v_call: TRBV13
cdr3_length: 12
clone_size: once
d_call: -
cdr3_nt: TGTGCCAGCCAAGCCCTTACCCACGAGCAGTACTTC
cdr3_aa: CASQALTHEQYF

j_call: TRBJ1-6
v_call: TRBV6-5
cdr3_length: 14
clone_size: -
d_call: -
cdr3_nt: TGTGCCAGCGCCGGGAGCTCCTATAATTCACCCCTCCACTTT
cdr3_aa: CASAGSSYNSPLHF

j_call: TRBJ2-7
v_call: TRBV7-6
cdr3_length: 14
clone_size: -
d_call: TRBD1
cdr3_nt: TGTGCCAGCAGCTCATGGGACAGGGGTTACGAGCAGTACTTC
cdr3_aa: CASSSWDRGYEQYF

j_call: TRBJ1-2
v_call: TRBV28
cdr3_length: 17
clone_size: once
d_call: TRBD1
cdr3_nt: TGTGCCAGCAGTACCGTACGTGGGGACAGGGGGGTAGATGGCTACACCTTC
cdr3_aa: CASSTVRGDRGVDGYTF

j_call: TRBJ1-4
v_call: TRBV5-1
cdr3_length: 14
clone_size: -
d_call: TRBD1
cdr3_nt: TGCGCCAGCAGCCCTGGGACAGGGGGGGAAAAACTGTTTTTT
cdr3_aa: CASSPGTGGEKLFF

j_call: TRBJ2-7
v_call: TRBV6-6
cdr3_length: 15
clone_size: -
d_call: -
cdr3_nt: TGTGCCAGCAGTTACACCCCCGGCGGGTCCTACGAGCAGTACTTC
cdr3_aa: CASSYTPGGSYEQYF

j_call: TRBJ1-6
v_call: TRBV5-6
cdr3_length: 13
clone_size: many
d_call: TRBD1
cdr3_nt: TGTGCCAGCAACGGACAGGGGGCTTCACCCCTCCACTTT
cdr3_aa: CASNGQGASPLHF

j_call: TRBJ2-7
v_call: TRBV7-2
cdr3_length: 15
clone_size: few
d_call: -
cdr3_nt: TGTGCCAGCAGCTTAAGGTCAAACAGGTTAGGCGAGCAGTACTTC
cdr3_aa: CASSLRSNRLGEQYF

j_call: TRBJ1-5
v_call: TRBV10-3
cdr3_length: 16
clone_size: -
d_call: -
cdr3_nt: TGTGCCATCAGTGAAAGTCTGGGGCAGAACAATCAGCCCCAGCATTTT
cdr3_aa: CAISESLGQNNQPQHF

j_call: TRBJ2-7
v_call: TRBV7-9
cdr3_length: 14
clone_size: -
d_call: -
cdr3_nt: TGTGCCAGCAGCTTCAGCCGGCAGGGAAACGAGCAGTACTTC
cdr3_aa: CASSFSRQGNEQYF